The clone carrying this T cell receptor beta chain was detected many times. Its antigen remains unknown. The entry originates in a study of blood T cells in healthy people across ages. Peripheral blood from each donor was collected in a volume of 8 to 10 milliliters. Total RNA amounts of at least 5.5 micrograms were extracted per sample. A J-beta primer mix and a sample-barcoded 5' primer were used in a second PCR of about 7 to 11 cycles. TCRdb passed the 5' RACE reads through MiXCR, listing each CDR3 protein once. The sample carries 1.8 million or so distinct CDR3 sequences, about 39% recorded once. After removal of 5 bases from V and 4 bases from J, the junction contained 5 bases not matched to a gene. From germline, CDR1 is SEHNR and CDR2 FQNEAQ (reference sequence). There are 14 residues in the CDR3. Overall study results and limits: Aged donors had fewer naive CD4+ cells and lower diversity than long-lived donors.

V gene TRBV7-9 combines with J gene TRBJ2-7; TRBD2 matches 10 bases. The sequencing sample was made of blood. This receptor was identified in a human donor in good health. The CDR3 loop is CASSPIAGGYEQYF. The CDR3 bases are TGTGCCAGCAGCCCAATAGCGGGAGGTTACGAGCAGTACTTC.